Below, 11 T cell receptor beta chains from the same sample are listed, as sequenced in a study of tumor-infiltrating lymphocytes in primary liver carcinoma. cDNA specific to TCR beta was made from approximately 500 ng of total RNA, with a constant-region primer employed for priming. Libraries covering TCR beta were generated through three nested multiplex PCR rounds (using a slightly modified ARM-PCR). TRBV1-TRBV30 forward and Cbeta reverse primers drove the first two approximately 10-cycle rounds. TCRdb fed the multiplex PCR reads into MiXCR, producing one record per CDR3 protein. Of approximately 190,000 distinct CDR3 sequences listed, 85% are singletons. Co-extracting RNA and DNA was done with 20-30 mg of unsorted bulk tissue as input. The sample consisted of tumor tissue from primary liver carcinoma. The receptors derive from a man aged 35 to 55 with primary liver carcinoma and hepatitis B virus infection.

Of note for this clonotype: This may stem from a read error, because a much larger clone lies one nucleotide away. The CDR3 carries no conserved terminal phenylalanine or tryptophan, so it likely arises from a read error. The chain recombines TRBV28 with TRBJ1-1, with 7 nucleotides matching TRBD1. From germline, CDR1 is MDHEN and CDR2 SYDVKM. Trimming took 3 bases from V and 4 from J; bases not matched to a gene: 2. The CDR3 is made up of 13 amino acids. The CDR3 nucleotides are TGTGCCAGCAGTTTCGACAGGGTCACTGAAGCTTTCGTT. Translated: CASSFDRVTEAFV.

This clonotype has ten or more counts. This chain connects TRBV6-4 to TRBJ2-2; D call uncertain. The V and J ends lost 0 bases and 5 bases respectively, with 10 bases between them. CDR3 size: 15 residues. Germline values: CDR1 MRHNA, CDR2 SNTAGT. The chain's CDR3 is CASSDSGPETGELFF. The DNA of the CDR3 is TGTGCCAGCAGTGACTCAGGGCCCGAGACCGGGGAGCTGTTTTTT.

In regard to this clonotype: Compared with germline, one end of the junction differs, possibly owing to a read error. This chain connects TRBV14 to TRBJ2-1; TRBD2 agrees at 8 bases. This CDR3 has 17 amino acids. Germline-derived CDR1 and CDR2 are SGHDN and FVKESK. As DNA, the CDR3 is TGTGCCTGCAGCCAGTATGGGACTAGGGGTAACTACAATGAGCAGTTCTTC. Translated, it gives CACSQYGTRGNYNEQFF.

Points on this clonotype: At one end the junction does not follow the germline gene, possibly because of a read error. The chain recombines TRBV29-1 with TRBJ1-1; no clear D. The CDR3 covers 15 residues. The germline CDR1 and CDR2 sequences are SQVTM and ANQGSEA. This CDR3 reads CSVGARWGMNTEVFF. In nucleotides, the CDR3 is TGCAGCGTCGGTGCAAGGTGGGGTATGAACACTGAAGTTTTCTTT.

Concerning this clonotype: One end of the junction varies from germline; a read error may be responsible. V is TRBV11-3 and J is TRBJ2-5; 7 nucleotides line up with TRBD2. CDR3 length: 16 residues. Germline values: CDR1 SGHNT, CDR2 YENEEA. CDR3: CASSTATSGSGETQYF. CDR3 sequence (DNA): TGTGCCAGCAGCACAGCGACTAGTGGGAGCGGGGAGACCCAATACTTC.

The chain joins TRBV6-1 to TRBJ2-7; tentative D call: TRBD1 (6 bases). This CDR3 spans 14 amino acids. Germline lookup yields CDR1 MNHNS and CDR2 SASEGT. V dropped 6 bases and J dropped 6 bases, with 18 bases sitting between them. The CDR3 loop is CASSTGTCQSEQYF. The CDR3 bases are TGTGCCAGCAGCACCGGGACATGTCAATCCGAGCAGTACTTC.

On this clonotype itself: The junction differs from germline at one of its ends, possibly a read error. The V call is TRBV6-1, the J call TRBJ2-4; D is unresolved. CDR1 is MNHNS and CDR2 is SASEGT in the germline V gene. The CDR3 length is 16 residues. This chain's CDR3 is CASSEVTLGTKNIQYF. The CDR3 nucleotides are TGTGCCAGCAGTGAAGTGACACTGGGAACCAAAAACATTCAGTATTTC.

As concerns this clonotype: Germline is not matched at one junction end, which may reflect a read error. This chain connects TRBV5-4 to TRBJ1-3; no clear D. From germline, CDR1 is SGHNT and CDR2 YYREEE (reference sequence). This CDR3 contains 15 residues. The CDR3 DNA is TGTGCCAGCGGCTTCGGGCCGGCAACGGGAAACAGCATATATTTT. Translated: CASGFGPATGNSIYF.

As to this clonotype: The junction does not match germline at one end; this may be a read error. This chain connects TRBV4-1 to TRBJ2-4, with 7 nucleotides matching TRBD2. This CDR3 contains 16 residues. CDR1 is MGHRA, CDR2 YSYEKL, per germline. CDR3 in amino acids: CASSQILALGGNIQYF. CDR3 DNA: TGTGCCAGCAGCCAGATACTAGCGCTGGGGGGAAACATTCAGTACTTC.

Written as DNA, the CDR3 is TGCGCCAGCAGCACATCCAGGGGACGGTACTACGAGCAGTACTTC. Protein product: CASSTSRGRYYEQYF. This sequence joins TRBV5-1 and TRBJ2-7; a weak D match, TRBD1 (6 bases). Germline values: CDR1 SGHRS, CDR2 YFSETQ. The CDR3 extends over 15 amino acids. Trimming removed 4 bases at V and 3 bases at J, with 17 bases between.

In regard to this clonotype: This CDR3 fails to terminate in the conserved phenylalanine or tryptophan, so it likely reflects a read error. J is TRBJ2-1 and V is TRBV29-1; 12 bases are shared with TRBD1. This CDR3 is built from 15 residues. Germline V gene sequence: CDR1 SQVTM, CDR2 ANQGSEA. CDR3 loop: CSVEFGTGGFYDQFI. In DNA, the CDR3 is TGCAGCGTTGAGTTCGGGACAGGGGGCTTTTATGATCAGTTCATC.